These 17 T cell receptor beta chains were sequenced from one sample in a study of STAT5B mutations in CD4+ large granular lymphocyte leukemia. The repertoire was sequenced with immunoSEQ multiplex PCR; TCRdb's copy has only in-frame clones and lacks some. The sample yields about 38,000 clones, about four fifths seen once. Input material: CD4+ T cells from blood buffy coats. The receptors were gathered from a human donor in good health.

This clone was detected only once. CDR3 sequence: CATQRAGLNYEQYF. DNA of the CDR3: TGTGCCACCCAGAGGGCGGGACTAAACTACGAGCAGTACTTC. The rearrangement uses TRBV7-2 and TRBJ2-7, with TRBD2 matching 7 bases. Germline values: CDR1 SGHTA, CDR2 FQGNSA. V was clipped by 10 bases and J by 3 bases; unmatched bases: 12. This CDR3 region has 14 residues.

The rearrangement joins TRBV5-1 to TRBJ2-7; 8 bases agree with TRBD1. The CDR3 spans 15 residues. The germline V gene encodes CDR1 SGHRS and CDR2 YFSETQ. Trimming cost V 4 bases and J 2 bases; bases outside gene matches: 8. The DNA for the CDR3 is TGCGCCAGCAGCAGCTTGACAGGGGCGGCCTACGAGCAGTACTTC. Encoded protein: CASSSLTGAAYEQYF.

The chain links TRBV2 to TRBJ1-1; 7 bases are shared with TRBD1. This CDR3 has 13 amino acids. Germline V gives CDR1 SNHLY, CDR2 FYNNEI. V shed 6 bases and J 4 bases; nucleotides not matched to a gene: 5. DNA of the CDR3: TGTGCCAGCAGCAGGGGGGTGGGCACTGAAGCTTTCTTT. Translated, it gives CASSRGVGTEAFF.

V usage is TRBV6-5 and J usage is TRBJ2-1; no definite D call. With 2 bases removed from V and 6 bases from J, the gap between germline ends came to 11 bases. This CDR3 contains 14 residues. Germline CDR1 reads MNHEY; CDR2 reads SVGAGI. The CDR3 DNA sequence: TGTGCCAGCAGTTACCTCGCTGGGGTCAATGAGCAGTTCTTC. This codes for CASSYLAGVNEQFF.

Points on this clone: At the DNA level, this CDR3 is encoded by other sequences in the same sample as well. The rearrangement links TRBV5-6 to TRBJ2-2, with D unclear. The V end lost 0 bases, the J end lost 2 bases, and 5 bases lay between the germline ends. The CDR3 length is 14 residues. Germline values: CDR1 SGHDT, CDR2 YYEEEE. In DNA, the CDR3 is TGTGCCAGCAGCTTGGCGCTCAACACCGGGGAGCTGTTTTTT. As protein: CASSLALNTGELFF.

V usage is TRBV18 and J usage is TRBJ2-1, with a possible D match to TRBD2 (5 bases). This CDR3 comprises 16 residues. Per the germline V gene, CDR1 is KGHSH and CDR2 is LQKENI. Trimming stripped 1 base from V and 5 bases from J, with 15 bases between. The CDR3 nucleotides read TGTGCCAGCTCACCACTTGGACTGAGGCGGGACAATGAGCAGTTCTTC. It yields the protein CASSPLGLRRDNEQFF.

This rearrangement joins TRBV7-6 to TRBJ1-3; TRBD1 matches at 7 bases. The CDR3 is 18 amino acids. Germline values: CDR1 SGHVS, CDR2 FNYEAQ. The V and J ends lost 4 bases and 4 bases, in that order; junction bases with no gene match: 16. The DNA for the CDR3 is TGTGCCAGCAGCTCAACCCCGCGGGGGCAGGGGGTCGGAAACACCATATATTTT. Its translation is CASSSTPRGQGVGNTIYF.

V and J are TRBV29-1 and TRBJ2-7, with TRBD1 as a possible D gene (5 bases). Between the trimmed V and J ends, which lost 5 bases and 2 bases, there was a span of 7 bases. This CDR3 has 11 amino acids. Germline V gene sequence: CDR1 SQVTM, CDR2 ANQGSEA. This CDR3 reads CSVYRPYEQYF. In nucleotides, the CDR3 is TGCAGCGTTTACAGGCCCTACGAGCAGTACTTC.

Of note for this clone: Other nucleotide sequences from this sample produce the same CDR3. V and J are TRBV19 and TRBJ1-5; 8 nucleotides match TRBD1. This CDR3 comprises 14 residues. V lost 5 bases, J lost 4 bases, and 4 bases stayed unmatched. CDR1 and CDR2 from the germline V gene are LNHDA and SQIVND (reference sequence). The CDR3 nucleotides read TGTGCCAGTAGTGATACAGGGGGGAATCAGCCCCAGCATTTT. Encoded protein: CASSDTGGNQPQHF.

The chain joins TRBV6-1 to TRBJ1-1, with TRBD1 identical over 11 bases. This CDR3 has 14 residues. V dropped 6 bases and J dropped 5; count of bases not matched to a gene: 5. The V gene's germline CDR1 is MNHNS and CDR2 SASEGT. The CDR3 region is CASSRDRGLTEAFF. The CDR3 DNA reads as TGTGCCAGCAGCAGGGACAGGGGGTTAACTGAAGCTTTCTTT.

DNA of the CDR3: TGTGCCAGCACCCTCGACAGGGGTCGCAATGAGCAGTTCTTC. It specifies CASTLDRGRNEQFF. The chain recombines TRBV7-6 with TRBJ2-1, with 8 bases that match TRBD1. In germline, CDR1 is SGHVS, CDR2 FNYEAQ. The trim removed 7 bases at V and 6 bases at J, leaving 8 bases unmatched. The CDR3 is made up of 14 amino acids.

The chain recombines TRBV30 with TRBJ2-2; a weak D match, TRBD1 (5 bases). This CDR3 is 12 amino acids long. Germline V gene sequence: CDR1 GTSNPN, CDR2 SVGIG (reference sequence). V was shortened by 2 bases and J by 13 bases, with 14 bases between the two germline ends. The CDR3 region is CAWSSNLDRLFF. The CDR3 DNA sequence: TGTGCCTGGAGTAGCAATTTAGACAGGCTGTTTTTT.

This clone appeared a few times. This chain connects TRBV11-2 to TRBJ2-7; no clear D gene. CDR1 and CDR2 from the germline V gene are SGHAT and FQNNGV. Trimming pared 4 bases from V and 0 bases from J, leaving 13 bases between. This CDR3 is built from 15 residues. CDR3 bases: TGTGCCAGCAGCTCATCCTCGGTCAGCTCCTACGAGCAGTACTTC. Translation: CASSSSSVSSYEQYF.

This chain connects TRBV6-5 to TRBJ1-2, with 10 bases aligning to TRBD1. The CDR3 is 13 residues long. Germline values: CDR1 MNHEY, CDR2 SVGAGI. The ends lost 7 bases at V and 8 bases at J; junction bases unmatched: 7. CDR3 sequence: CASTYLDRGGYTF. DNA of the CDR3: TGTGCCAGCACCTACTTGGACAGGGGGGGCTACACCTTC.

This clone was found a few times. V gene TRBV13 combines with J gene TRBJ2-7; tentative D call: TRBD2 (8 bases). V dropped 3 bases and J dropped 0 bases, with 21 bases sitting between them. This CDR3 has 18 amino acids. Germline V CDR1 and CDR2: PRHDT, FYEKMQ (reference sequence). The CDR3 region is CASSFKSLTGTSSYEQYF. CDR3 in DNA: TGTGCCAGCAGCTTTAAGTCGTTGACAGGGACTAGCTCCTACGAGCAGTACTTC.

The chain uses TRBV25-1 and TRBJ1-2; D possibly corresponds to TRBD1 (6 bases). Trimming cost V 3 bases and J 4 bases, with 12 bases left between them. The CDR3 sequence is 14 residues long. Germline CDR1 and CDR2: MGHDK and SYGVNS. The CDR3 loop is CASSDYREFYGYTF. The DNA for the CDR3 is TGTGCCAGCAGTGATTACAGGGAGTTCTATGGCTACACCTTC.

The genes are TRBV9 and TRBJ2-3; TRBD2 matches 8 bases. CDR1 SGDLS and CDR2 YYNGEE come from the germline V gene. After removal of 3 bases from V and 3 bases from J, the junction contained 3 bases not matched to a gene. CDR3 length equals 14 residues. The CDR3 is CASSAGLETDTQYF. The CDR3 nucleotides read TGTGCCAGCAGCGCGGGACTAGAAACAGATACGCAGTATTTT.